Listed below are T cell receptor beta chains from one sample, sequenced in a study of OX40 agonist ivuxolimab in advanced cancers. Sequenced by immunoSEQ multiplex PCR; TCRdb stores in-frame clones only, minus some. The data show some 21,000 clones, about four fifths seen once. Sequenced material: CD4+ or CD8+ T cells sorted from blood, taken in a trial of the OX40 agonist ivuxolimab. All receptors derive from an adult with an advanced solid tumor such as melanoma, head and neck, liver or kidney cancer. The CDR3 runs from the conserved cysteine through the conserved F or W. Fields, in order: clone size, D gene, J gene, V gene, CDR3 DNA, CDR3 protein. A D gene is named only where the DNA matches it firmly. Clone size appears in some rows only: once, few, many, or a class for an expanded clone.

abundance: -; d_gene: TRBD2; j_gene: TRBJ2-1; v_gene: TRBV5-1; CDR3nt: TGCGCCAGCAGCTTGTGGGAGGGATATGAGCAGTTCTTC; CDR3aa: CASSLWEGYEQFF
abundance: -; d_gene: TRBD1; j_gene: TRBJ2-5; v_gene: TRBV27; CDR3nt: TGTGCCAGCAGTTTAGGGGGGACGGACAGGGGGCTGGAGACCCAGTACTTC; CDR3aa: CASSLGGTDRGLETQYF
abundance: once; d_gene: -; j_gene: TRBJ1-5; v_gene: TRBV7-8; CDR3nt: TGTGCCAGCAGCTTAGCGCGGATGGGCAATCAGCCCCAGCATTTT; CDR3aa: CASSLARMGNQPQHF
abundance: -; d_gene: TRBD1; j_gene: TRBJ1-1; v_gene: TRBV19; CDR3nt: TGTGCCAGTACCAACAGGCGGGACAGGGTCACTGAAGCTTTCTTT; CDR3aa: CASTNRRDRVTEAFF
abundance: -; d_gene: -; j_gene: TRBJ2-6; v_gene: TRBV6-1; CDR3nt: TGTGCCAGCAGTGAACGCCCCTCTGGGGCCAACGTCCTGACTTTC; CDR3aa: CASSERPSGANVLTF
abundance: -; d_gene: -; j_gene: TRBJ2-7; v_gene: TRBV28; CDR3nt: TGTGCCAGCAGTTTATCCCACTTATACGAGCAGTACTTC; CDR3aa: CASSLSHLYEQYF
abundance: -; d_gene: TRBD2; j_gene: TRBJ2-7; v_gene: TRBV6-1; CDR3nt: TGTGCCAGCAGTGAATGGAAAGGGAGGGTGTACGAGCAGTACTTC; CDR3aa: CASSEWKGRVYEQYF
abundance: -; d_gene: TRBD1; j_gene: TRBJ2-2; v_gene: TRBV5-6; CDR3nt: TGTGCCAGCAGCCAGACAGGGATCACCGGGGAGCTGTTTTTT; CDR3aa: CASSQTGITGELFF
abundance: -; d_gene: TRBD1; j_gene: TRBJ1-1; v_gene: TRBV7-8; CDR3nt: TGTGCCAGCAGCGCACAGGGGCCCACTGAAGCTTTCTTT; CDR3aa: CASSAQGPTEAFF
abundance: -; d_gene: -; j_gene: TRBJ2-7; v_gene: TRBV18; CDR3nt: TGTGCCAGCTCGCTAACGGGGGCTCGCCCCTACGAGCAGTACTTC; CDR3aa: CASSLTGARPYEQYF
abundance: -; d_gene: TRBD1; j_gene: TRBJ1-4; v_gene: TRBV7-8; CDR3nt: TGTGCCAGCAGCCCCCGAGGTAGAGGGACAGGGTATGAAAAACTGTTTTTT; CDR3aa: CASSPRGRGTGYEKLFF
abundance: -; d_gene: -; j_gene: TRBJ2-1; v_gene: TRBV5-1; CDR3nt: TGCGCCAGCAGCTTCAGCGGCTCCTACAATGAGCAGTTCTTC; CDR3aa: CASSFSGSYNEQFF
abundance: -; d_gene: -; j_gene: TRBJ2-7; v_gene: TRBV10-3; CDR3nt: TGTGCCATCAGTGAGAAGGACGGGCGGCCCCACGAGCAGTACTTC; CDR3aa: CAISEKDGRPHEQYF
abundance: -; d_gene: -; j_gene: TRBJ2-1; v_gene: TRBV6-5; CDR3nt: TGTGCCAGCAGTTACGACCAAAGCTCCTACAATGAGCAGTTCTTC; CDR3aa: CASSYDQSSYNEQFF
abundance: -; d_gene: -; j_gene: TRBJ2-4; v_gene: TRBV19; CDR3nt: TGTGCCAGTAGCGGGTTACTTACGAAAAACATTCAGTACTTC; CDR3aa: CASSGLLTKNIQYF
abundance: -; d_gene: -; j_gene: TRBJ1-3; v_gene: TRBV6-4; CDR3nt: TGTGCCAGCAGTGACTCCGACCGTACTTCAAACACCATATATTTT; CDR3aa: CASSDSDRTSNTIYF
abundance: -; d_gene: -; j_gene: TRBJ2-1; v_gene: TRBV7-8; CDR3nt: TGTGCCAGCAGCTTAATGCAAGCGATAATCTACAATGAGCAGTTCTTC; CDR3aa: CASSLMQAIIYNEQFF
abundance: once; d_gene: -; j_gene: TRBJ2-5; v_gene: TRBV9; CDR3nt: TGTGCCAGCAGCGTAGGGCAGAACCAAGAGACCCAGTACTTC; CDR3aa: CASSVGQNQETQYF
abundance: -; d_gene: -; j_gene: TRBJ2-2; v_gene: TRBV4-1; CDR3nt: TGCGCCAGCAGCCAGGGATTCACCGGGGAGCTGTTTTTT; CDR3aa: CASSQGFTGELFF
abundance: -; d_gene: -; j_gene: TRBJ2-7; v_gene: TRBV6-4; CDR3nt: TGTGCCAGCAGTGAAGCTGGTATAGGGAAGGACTTTACCTACGAGCAGTACTTC; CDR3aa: CASSEAGIGKDFTYEQYF
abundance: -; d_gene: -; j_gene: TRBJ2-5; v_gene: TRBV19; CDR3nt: TGTGCCGCCTTAAAGGGGGGGAGGGGGACCCAGTACTTC; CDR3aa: CAALKGGRGTQYF
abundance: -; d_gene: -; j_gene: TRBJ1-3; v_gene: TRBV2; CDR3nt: TGTGCCAGCAGTGAATCCCCAGGCTCTGGAAACACCATATATTTT; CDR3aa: CASSESPGSGNTIYF
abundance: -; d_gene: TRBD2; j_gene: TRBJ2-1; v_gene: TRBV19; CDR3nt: TGTGCCGTGGGAGGGCCAAGTTTCTATGAGCAGTTCTTC; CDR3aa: CAVGGPSFYEQFF
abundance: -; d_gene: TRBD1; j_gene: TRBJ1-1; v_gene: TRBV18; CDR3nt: TGTGCCAGCTCACCAGACAGGGGGCTGAACACTGAAGCTTTCTTT; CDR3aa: CASSPDRGLNTEAFF
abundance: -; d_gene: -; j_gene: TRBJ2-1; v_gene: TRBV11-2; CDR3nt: TGTGCCAGCAGCTTCCACAGGGTGAATGAGCAGTTCTTC; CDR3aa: CASSFHRVNEQFF
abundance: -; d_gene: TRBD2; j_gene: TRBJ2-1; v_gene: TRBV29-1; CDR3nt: TGCAGCGTACCTAGCGGGGGGGGTGAGCAGTTCTTC; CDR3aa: CSVPSGGGEQFF
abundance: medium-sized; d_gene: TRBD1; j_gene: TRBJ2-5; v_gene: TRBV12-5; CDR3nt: TGTGCTAGTGCCATAGACAGGGGGAAGACCCAGTACTTC; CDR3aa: CASAIDRGKTQYF
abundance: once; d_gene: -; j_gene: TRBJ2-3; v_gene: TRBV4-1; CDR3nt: TGCGCCAGCAGCCTAAAGGAGGTCCCGGGTGGCACAGATACGCAGTATTTT; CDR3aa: CASSLKEVPGGTDTQYF
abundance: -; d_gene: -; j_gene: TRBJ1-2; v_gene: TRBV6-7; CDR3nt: TGTGCCAGCAGTTACTCGTCTTCAGGGCTCTATGGCTACACCTTC; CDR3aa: CASSYSSSGLYGYTF
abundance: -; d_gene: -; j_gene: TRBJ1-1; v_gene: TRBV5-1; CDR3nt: TGCGCCAGCAGCTTGTCCGGCCCGGGGAACACTGAAGCTTTCTTT; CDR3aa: CASSLSGPGNTEAFF
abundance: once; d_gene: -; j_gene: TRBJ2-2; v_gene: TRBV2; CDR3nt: TGTGCCAGCAGTGCGGAGGGCCACCGGACCGGGGAGCTGTTTTTT; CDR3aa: CASSAEGHRTGELFF
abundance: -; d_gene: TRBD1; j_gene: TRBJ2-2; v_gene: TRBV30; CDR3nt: TGTGCCTGGAGTGAGGGGGCAAACACCGGGGAGCTGTTTTTT; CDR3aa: CAWSEGANTGELFF
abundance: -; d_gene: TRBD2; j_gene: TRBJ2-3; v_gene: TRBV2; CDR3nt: TGTGCCAGCAGTGAAGGGTGGACTAGCGGGAGATGGAGGTTT; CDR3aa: CASSEGWTSGRWRF
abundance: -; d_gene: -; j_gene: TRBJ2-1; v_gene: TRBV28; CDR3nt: TGTGCCAGCAGTTTAAAATTATCCTACAATGAGCAGTTCTTC; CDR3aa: CASSLKLSYNEQFF
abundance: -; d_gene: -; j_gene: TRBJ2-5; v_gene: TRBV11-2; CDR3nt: TGTGCCAGCAGCTTAGGACCCAGAGAGACCCAGTACTTC; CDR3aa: CASSLGPRETQYF
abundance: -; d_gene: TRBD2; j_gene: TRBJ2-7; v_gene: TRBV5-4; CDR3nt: TGTGCCAGCAGCTTGCTAGCGGGAGTAGACGAGCAGTACTTC; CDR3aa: CASSLLAGVDEQYF
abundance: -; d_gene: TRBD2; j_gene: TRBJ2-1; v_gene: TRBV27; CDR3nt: TGTGCCAGCAGCCTTAATCCAACCGGGACTAGCGGGAGCAATGAGCAGTTCTTC; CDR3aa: CASSLNPTGTSGSNEQFF
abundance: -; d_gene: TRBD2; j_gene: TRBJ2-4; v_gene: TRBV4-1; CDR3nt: TGCGCCAGCAGCCAGGAAGGACTAGCGGGGAGCGATCAGTACTTC; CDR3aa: CASSQEGLAGSDQYF
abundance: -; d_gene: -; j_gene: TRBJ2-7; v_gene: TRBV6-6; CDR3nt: TGTGCCAGCAGTTATCCCACATCCCGACCCTACGAGCAGTACTTC; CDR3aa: CASSYPTSRPYEQYF